The T cell receptor beta chain under discussion was sequenced for a study of STAT5B mutations in CD4+ large granular lymphocyte leukemia. Overall study context: Healthy donors showed HLA-associated enrichment of the CDR3 'QG' motif.

This clone has just a few counts. Its specificity is unknown. Control samples were healthy donors' buffy coats. Points from the study as a whole: Compared with healthy controls (2/35), patient top clones favored TRBV06 (8/27).

The CDR3 extends over 16 amino acids. CDR1 and CDR2 from the germline V gene are LNHNV and YYDKDF (reference sequence). V was clipped by 2 bases and J by 5 bases; unmatched bases: 7. Original handling: Lowest detectable productive clonotype frequency was 2.59 x 10-5. TCRdb keeps only in-frame clones here, not all; method: immunoSEQ multiplex PCR. The V and J calls and the clone size are those of that table, but D and trimming were determined from the DNA. The repertoire includes about 30,000 clones, 65% to 80% of them detected once, and about 1.9% sits in the top ten. The sequencing sample was made of CD4+ T cells from blood buffy coats. The chain recombines TRBV15 with TRBJ2-3; TRBD2 matches 10 bases. The source is a human donor in good health. The CDR3 sequence: CATSRPAGGRRDTQYF. The CDR3 bases are TGTGCCACCAGCAGACCAGCGGGAGGGCGCAGAGATACGCAGTATTTT.